This paragraph reports one T cell receptor beta chain. This entry comes from a study of CD8 T cells in Susac syndrome. Random hexamers were used to reverse transcribe the RNA input (roughly 0.5 to 1 ug). TCRdb re-derived calls from the immunoSEQ multiplex PCR reads in MiXCR, one entry per CDR3 protein. The repertoire holds about 200,000 distinct CDR3 sequences, approximately 95% seen once, with 0.095% to 0.12% in the top ten. Germline V gene lookup returns CDR1 KGHSH and CDR2 LQKENI. The CDR3 contains 12 residues. Deletions cut 6 bases from V and 4 bases from J, with 10 bases between. The clonotype comes from a human donor in good health. The rearrangement uses TRBV18 and TRBJ2-7, with D perhaps TRBD2 (5 bases). Sequencing input: CD4+ T cells from PBMCs. The CDR3 sequence is CASSTGVYEQYF. The CDR3 DNA reads TGTGCCAGCTCGACCGGGGTATACGAGCAGTACTTC.